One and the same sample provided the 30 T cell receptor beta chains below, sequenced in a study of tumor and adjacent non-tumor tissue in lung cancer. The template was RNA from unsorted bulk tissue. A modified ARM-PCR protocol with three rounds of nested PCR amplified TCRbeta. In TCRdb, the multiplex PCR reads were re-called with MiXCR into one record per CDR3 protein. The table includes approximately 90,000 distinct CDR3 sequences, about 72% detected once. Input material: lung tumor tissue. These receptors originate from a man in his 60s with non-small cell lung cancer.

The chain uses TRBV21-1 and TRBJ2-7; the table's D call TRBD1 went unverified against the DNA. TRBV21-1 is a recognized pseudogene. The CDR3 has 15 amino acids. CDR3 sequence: CASSKEGSFPAEQYF. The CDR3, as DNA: TGTGCCAGCAGCAAAGAGGGGTCCTTCCCCGCCGAGCAGTACTTC.

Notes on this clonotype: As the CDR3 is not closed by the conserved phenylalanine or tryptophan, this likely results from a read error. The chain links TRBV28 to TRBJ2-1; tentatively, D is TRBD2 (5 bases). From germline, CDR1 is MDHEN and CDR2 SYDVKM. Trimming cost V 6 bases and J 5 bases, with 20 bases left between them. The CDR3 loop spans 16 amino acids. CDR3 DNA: TGTGCCAGCAGCACCCTAGCAGTCCCATTTAACAATGAGCAGTTCTTG. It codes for CASSTLAVPFNNEQFL.

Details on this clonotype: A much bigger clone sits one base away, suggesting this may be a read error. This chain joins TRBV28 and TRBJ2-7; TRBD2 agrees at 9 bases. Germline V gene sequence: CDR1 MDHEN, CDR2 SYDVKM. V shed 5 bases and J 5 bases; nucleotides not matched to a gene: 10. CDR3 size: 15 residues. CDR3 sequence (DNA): TGTGCCAGCAGTCGCTGGGCTAGCGGGGTGAACGAGCAGTACTTC. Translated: CASSRWASGVNEQYF.

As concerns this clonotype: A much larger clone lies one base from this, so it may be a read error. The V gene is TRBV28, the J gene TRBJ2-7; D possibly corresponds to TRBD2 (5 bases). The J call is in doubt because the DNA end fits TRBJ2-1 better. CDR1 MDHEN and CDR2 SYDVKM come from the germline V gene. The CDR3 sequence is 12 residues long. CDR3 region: CASSDTADEQFF. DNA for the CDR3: TGTGCCAGCAGTGATACAGCGGACGAGCAGTTCTTC.

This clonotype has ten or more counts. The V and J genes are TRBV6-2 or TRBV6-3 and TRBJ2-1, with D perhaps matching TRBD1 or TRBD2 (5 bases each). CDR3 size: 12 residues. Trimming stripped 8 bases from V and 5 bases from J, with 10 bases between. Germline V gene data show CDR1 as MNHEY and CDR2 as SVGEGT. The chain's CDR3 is CASWDPHNEQFF. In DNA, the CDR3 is TGTGCCAGCTGGGACCCCCACAATGAGCAGTTCTTC.

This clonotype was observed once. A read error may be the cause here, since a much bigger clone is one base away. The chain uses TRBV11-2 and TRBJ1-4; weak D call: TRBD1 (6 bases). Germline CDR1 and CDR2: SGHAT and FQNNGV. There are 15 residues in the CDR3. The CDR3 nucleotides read TGTGTCAGCAGCAGAAGTGGGACAAGTAATGAAAAACTGTTTTTT. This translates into CVSSRSGTSNEKLFF.

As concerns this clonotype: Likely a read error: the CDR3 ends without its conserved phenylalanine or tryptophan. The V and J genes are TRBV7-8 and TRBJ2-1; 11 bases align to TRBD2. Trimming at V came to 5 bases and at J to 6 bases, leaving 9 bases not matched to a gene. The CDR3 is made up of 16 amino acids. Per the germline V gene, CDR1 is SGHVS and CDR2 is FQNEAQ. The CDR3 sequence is CASSPGTSGGINEQFL. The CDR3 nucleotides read TGTGCCAGCAGCCCAGGTACTAGCGGGGGCATCAATGAGCAGTTCTTG.

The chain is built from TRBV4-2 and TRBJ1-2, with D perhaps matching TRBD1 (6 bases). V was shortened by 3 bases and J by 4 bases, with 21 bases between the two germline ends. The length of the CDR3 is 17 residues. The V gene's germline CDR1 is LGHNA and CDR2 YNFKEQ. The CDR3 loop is CASSQRLNVGGRYGYTF. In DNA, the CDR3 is TGTGCCAGCAGCCAGAGACTAAATGTGGGGGGCCGCTATGGCTACACCTTC.

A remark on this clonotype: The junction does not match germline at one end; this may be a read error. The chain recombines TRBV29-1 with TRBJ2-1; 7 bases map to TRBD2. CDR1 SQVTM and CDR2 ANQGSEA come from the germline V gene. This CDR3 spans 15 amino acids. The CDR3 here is CRVRLSGGIYNEQFF. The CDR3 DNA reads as TGCCGCGTTAGACTATCGGGAGGCATATACAATGAGCAGTTCTTC.

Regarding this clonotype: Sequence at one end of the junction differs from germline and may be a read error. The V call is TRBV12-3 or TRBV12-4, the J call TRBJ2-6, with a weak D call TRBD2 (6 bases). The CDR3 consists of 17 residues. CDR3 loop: CASSPGTSVSGANVQTF. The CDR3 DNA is TGTGCTAGCAGCCCTGGGACTTCTGTCTCTGGGGCCAACGTCCAGACTTTC.

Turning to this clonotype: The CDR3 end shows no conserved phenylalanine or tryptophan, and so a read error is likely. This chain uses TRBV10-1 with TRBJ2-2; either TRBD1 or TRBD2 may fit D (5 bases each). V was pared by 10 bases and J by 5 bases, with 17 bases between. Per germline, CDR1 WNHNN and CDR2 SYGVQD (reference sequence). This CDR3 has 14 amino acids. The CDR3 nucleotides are TGCGCCAATAGCGCAGGGATTTGGACCGGGGAGCTGTTTTCT. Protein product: CANSAGIWTGELFS.

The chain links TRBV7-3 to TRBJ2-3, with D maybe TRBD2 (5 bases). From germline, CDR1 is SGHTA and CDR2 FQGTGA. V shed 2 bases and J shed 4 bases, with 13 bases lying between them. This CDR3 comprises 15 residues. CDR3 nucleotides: TGTGCCAGCAGCTTAGCGCCCGGCGGGTCAGATACGCAGTATTTT. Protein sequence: CASSLAPGGSDTQYF.

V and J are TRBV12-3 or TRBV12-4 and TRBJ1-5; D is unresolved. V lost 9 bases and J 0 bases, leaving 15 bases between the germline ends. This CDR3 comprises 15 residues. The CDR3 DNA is TGTGCCAGTCATAGGTCCGGGGTTAGCAATCAGCCCCAGCATTTT. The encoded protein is CASHRSGVSNQPQHF.

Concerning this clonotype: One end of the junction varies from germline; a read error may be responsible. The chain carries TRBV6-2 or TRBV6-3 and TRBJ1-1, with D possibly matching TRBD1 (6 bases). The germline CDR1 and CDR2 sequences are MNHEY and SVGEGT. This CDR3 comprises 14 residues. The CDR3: CVSSYREMNTKALF. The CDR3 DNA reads TGTGTCAGCAGTTACAGGGAAATGAACACTAAAGCTCTCTTT.

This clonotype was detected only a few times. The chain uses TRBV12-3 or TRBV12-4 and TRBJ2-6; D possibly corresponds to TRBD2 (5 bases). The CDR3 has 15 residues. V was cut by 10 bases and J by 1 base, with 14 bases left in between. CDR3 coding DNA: TGTGCCAACAGAATAGGAGGTTCTGGGGCCAACGTCCTGACTTTC. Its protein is CANRIGGSGANVLTF.

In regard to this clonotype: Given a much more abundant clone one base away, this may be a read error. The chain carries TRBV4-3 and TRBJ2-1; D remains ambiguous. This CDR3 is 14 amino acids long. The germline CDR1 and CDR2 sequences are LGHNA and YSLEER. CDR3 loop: CASSQVWRNNEQSF. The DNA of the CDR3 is TGCGCCAGCAGCCAAGTTTGGCGCAACAATGAGCAGTCCTTC.

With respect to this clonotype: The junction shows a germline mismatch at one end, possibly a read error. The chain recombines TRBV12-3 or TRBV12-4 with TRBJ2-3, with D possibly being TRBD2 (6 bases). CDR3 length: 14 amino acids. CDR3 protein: CASSLVEGPDMQYF. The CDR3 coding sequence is TGTGCCAGCAGCTTAGTGGAGGGGCCAGATATGCAGTATTTT.

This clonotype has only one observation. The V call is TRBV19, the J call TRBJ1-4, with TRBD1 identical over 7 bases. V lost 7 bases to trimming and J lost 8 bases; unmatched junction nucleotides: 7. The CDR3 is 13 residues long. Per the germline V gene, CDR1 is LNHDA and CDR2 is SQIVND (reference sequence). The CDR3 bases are TGTGCCAGTAAAGAGGGGGCCCGGGAAAAACTGTTTTTT. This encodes CASKEGAREKLFF.

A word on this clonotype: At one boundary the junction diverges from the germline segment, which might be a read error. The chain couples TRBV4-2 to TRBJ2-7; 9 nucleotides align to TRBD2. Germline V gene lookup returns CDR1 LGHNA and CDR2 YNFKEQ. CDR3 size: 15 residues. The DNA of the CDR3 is TGTGCCAGCAGCCATGGGGCTAGCGGGAACTACGAGCATTACTTC. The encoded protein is CASSHGASGNYEHYF.

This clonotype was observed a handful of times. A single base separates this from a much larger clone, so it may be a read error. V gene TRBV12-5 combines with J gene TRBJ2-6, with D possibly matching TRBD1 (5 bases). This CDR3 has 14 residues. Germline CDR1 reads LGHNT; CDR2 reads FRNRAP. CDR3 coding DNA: TGTGCTAGTGGTTTGATTTCTGGGGCCAACGCCCTGACTTTC. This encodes CASGLISGANALTF.

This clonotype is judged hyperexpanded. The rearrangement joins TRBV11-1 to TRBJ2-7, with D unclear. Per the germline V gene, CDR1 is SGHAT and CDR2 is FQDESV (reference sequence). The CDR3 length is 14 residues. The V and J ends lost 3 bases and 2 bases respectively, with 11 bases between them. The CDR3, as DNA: TGTGCCAGCAGCTTTCCCGGCGGCGCCTACGAGCAGTACTTC. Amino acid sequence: CASSFPGGAYEQYF.

CDR3: CASSLRYHEQFF. As DNA, the CDR3 is TGTGCCAGCTCTTTGAGATACCATGAGCAGTTCTTC. The chain carries TRBV12-3 or TRBV12-4 and TRBJ2-1, with no clear D. The CDR3 consists of 12 residues. Trimming cost V 8 bases and J 8 bases, with 13 bases left between them.

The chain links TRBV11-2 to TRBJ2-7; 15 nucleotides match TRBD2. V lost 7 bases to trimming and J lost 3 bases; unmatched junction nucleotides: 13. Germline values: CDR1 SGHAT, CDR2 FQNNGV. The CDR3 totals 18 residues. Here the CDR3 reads CASTRTSGRAKGYYEQYF. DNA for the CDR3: TGTGCCAGCACCCGGACTAGCGGGAGGGCTAAAGGCTACTACGAGCAGTACTTC. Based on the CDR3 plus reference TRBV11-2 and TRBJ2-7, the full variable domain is EAGVAQSPRYKIIEKRQSVAFWCNPISGHATLYWYQQILGQGPKLLIQFQNNGVVDDSQLPKDRFSAERLKGVDSTLKIQPAKLEDSAVYLCASTRTSGRAKGYYEQYFGPGTRLTVT.

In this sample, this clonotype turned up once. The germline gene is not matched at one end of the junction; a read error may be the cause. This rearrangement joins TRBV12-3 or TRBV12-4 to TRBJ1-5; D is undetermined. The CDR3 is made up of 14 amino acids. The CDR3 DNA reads TGTGCCAGCAAGGCGAAACTTAGCAATCAGGCCCAGCATTTT. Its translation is CASKAKLSNQAQHF.

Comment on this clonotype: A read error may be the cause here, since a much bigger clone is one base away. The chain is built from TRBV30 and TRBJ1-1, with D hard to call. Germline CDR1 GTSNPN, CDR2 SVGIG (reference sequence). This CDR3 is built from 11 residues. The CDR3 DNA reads TGTGCCTGGACGATGAACACTGGAGCTTTCTTT. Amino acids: CAWTMNTGAFF.

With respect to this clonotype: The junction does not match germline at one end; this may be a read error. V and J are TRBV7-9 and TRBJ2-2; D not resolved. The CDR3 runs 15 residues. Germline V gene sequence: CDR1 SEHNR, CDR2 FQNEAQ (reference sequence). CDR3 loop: CASILMTANTGELFF. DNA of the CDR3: TGTGCCAGCATCTTAATGACCGCGAACACCGGGGAGCTGTTTTTT.

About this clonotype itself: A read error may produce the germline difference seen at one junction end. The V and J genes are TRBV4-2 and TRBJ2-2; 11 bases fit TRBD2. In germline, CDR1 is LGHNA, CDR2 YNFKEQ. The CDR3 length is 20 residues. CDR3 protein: CVSLKTGTSGSETNTGELFF. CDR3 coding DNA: TGTGTCAGCCTAAAGACCGGGACTAGCGGAAGCGAGACGAACACCGGGGAGCTGTTTTTT.

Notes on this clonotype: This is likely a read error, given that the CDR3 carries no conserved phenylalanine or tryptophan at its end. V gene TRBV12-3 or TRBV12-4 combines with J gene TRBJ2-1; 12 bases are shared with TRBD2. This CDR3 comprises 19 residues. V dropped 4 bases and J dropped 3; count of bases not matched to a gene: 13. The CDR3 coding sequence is TGTGCCAGCAGTTACCATGGGAGGCTAGCGGGAGGGTTCTACAATGAGCAGTTCTCC. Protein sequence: CASSYHGRLAGGFYNEQFS.

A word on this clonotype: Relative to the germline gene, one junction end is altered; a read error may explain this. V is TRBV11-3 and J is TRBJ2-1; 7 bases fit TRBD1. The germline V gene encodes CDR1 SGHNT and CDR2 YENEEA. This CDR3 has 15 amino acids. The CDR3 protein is CANSLGTVWGNEQFF. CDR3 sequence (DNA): TGTGCCAACAGCTTAGGGACAGTGTGGGGCAATGAGCAGTTCTTC.

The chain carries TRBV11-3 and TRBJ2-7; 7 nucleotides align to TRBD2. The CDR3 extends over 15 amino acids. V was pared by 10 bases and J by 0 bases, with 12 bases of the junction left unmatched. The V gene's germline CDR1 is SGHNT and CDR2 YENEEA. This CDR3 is CAIRRACGSSYEQYF. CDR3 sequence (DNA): TGTGCCATTAGGAGGGCCTGCGGGAGCTCCTACGAGCAGTACTTC. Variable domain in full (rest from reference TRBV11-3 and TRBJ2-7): EAGVVQSPRYKIIEKKQPVAFWCNPISGHNTLYWYLQNLGQGPELLIRYENEEAVDDSQLPKDRFSAERLKGVDSTLKIQPAELGDSAVYLCAIRRACGSSYEQYFGPGTRLTVT.